This T cell receptor beta chain was obtained from a study of shared clonotypes between healthy human individuals. Study-wide results and caveats: Rarefaction gave evidence that sorted-subset sequencing remained incomplete despite large depth.

An even split of each subset's genomic DNA across several immunoSEQ plates was performed. TCRdb's table, derived via immunoSEQ multiplex PCR, lists solely in-frame clones and lacks some. The table includes some 690,000 clones, roughly 87% detected once. HIV-negative, healthy adults without recent acute infections or vaccinations were the donors. The CDR3 is made up of 16 amino acids. J lost 0 bases, V lost 5 bases, and 9 bases had no gene match. Germline loops: CDR1 SEHNR, CDR2 FQNEAQ (reference sequence). This clone has ten or more counts. Its antigen is not identified. This clonotype originated in a man aged 18 to 35 in good health. Some clones in this sample may be carry-over from other donors' samples. Sequenced sample: memory CD8+ T cells from PBMCs. Subset given: CD45RO+ cells pooled with CCR7-negative TemRA cells. The rearrangement uses TRBV7-9 and TRBJ2-5, with TRBD1 matching over 7 bases. The CDR3 DNA follows: TGTGCCAGCAGCCCGACAGGGACAGAGTACCAAGAGACCCAGTACTTC. It specifies CASSPTGTEYQETQYF. The entire variable domain, with the rest obtained from reference TRBV7-9 and TRBJ2-5, is as follows: DTGVSQNPRHKITKRGQNVTFRCDPISEHNRLYWYRQTLGQGPEFLTYFQNEAQLEKSRLLSDRFSAERPKGSFSTLEIQRTEQGDSAMYLCASSPTGTEYQETQYFGPGTRLLVL.